Given below is one T cell receptor (beta chain) in context. This record belongs to a study of beta chain features in type 1 diabetes. cDNA synthesis used the whole RNA isolate, giving expressed TCRB sequences. The protocol was immunoSEQ multiplex PCR, while the TCRdb copy is restricted to in-frame clones and leaves out a portion. The sample records around 310,000 clones, around 10% being singletons. Germline V gene sequence: CDR1 SQVTM, CDR2 ANQGSEA. V lost 1 base and J 7 bases, leaving 11 bases between the germline ends. This CDR3 is built from 12 residues. The sequencing input was naive CD4+ T cells from blood. The chain combines TRBV29-1 with TRBJ2-7; D gene ambiguous. The sequence came from a woman aged 30 to 39 in good health. CDR3 DNA sequence: TGCAGCGTTGAAGGCGGTCCGAGGGAGCAGTACTTC. This gives the protein CSVEGGPREQYF.